This T cell receptor beta chain was retrieved from a study of blood T cell repertoires in COVID-19. About the research overall: From the United States, Italy and Spain came samples of acute and convalescent COVID-19. Sources were T cells, B-cell-depleted T cells, or PBMCs; the material itself was cDNA or gDNA.

Authors' processing steps: Nucleated cell counts were estimated from reference gene primer amplification. Here immunoSEQ multiplex PCR was the method, and the copy in TCRdb shows in-frame clones only, minus some. V and J calls and clone size are as listed in that table; D and trimming were resolved from the DNA. Found here are 20,000 to 30,000 clones, 82% of them singletons; the top ten hold roughly 30%. Per the germline V gene, CDR1 is KGHDR and CDR2 is SFDVKD. Trimming cost V 4 bases and J 7 bases; bases outside gene matches: 11. This CDR3 is built from 16 residues. The chain joins TRBV24-1 to TRBJ1-2; 10 positions agree with TRBD1. The TCR originated in a human donor in a cohort sampled during active COVID-19. The specimen sequenced was peripheral blood. This chain's CDR3 is CATSDGGQGSRGGYTF. The CDR3 nucleotides are TGTGCCACCAGTGACGGGGGACAGGGGTCGAGGGGTGGCTACACCTTC.